These T cell receptor beta chains were read from a single sample in a study of T cells in Graves' hyperthyroidism and ophthalmopathy. TCRdb re-called the multiplex PCR reads through MiXCR, storing one row per CDR3 protein. This table has about 580,000 distinct CDR3 sequences, approximately 15% appearing once. The sequencing input was blood. All receptors derive from a woman aged 30 to 39 with Graves' hyperthyroidism that later progressed to Graves' ophthalmopathy. CDR3s leave out the opening cysteine and the closing phenylalanine or tryptophan.

TRBV7-9	TRBJ1-2	ASSLAREGNYGYT
TRBV5-4	TRBJ1-1	ASSPRQGGPTEAF
TRBV20-1	TRBJ2-2	SARDAGLGHTGELF
TRBV12-3/TRBV12-4	TRBJ2-3	ASSLIAGGVDTQY
TRBV3-1	TRBJ2-5	ASSLRLATQKETQY
TRBV6-1	TRBJ1-1	ASSETFDGQAF
TRBV28	TRBJ2-3	ASSLLRTSGRD
TRBV28	TRBJ1-1	ASSLSAGGYEAF
TRBV28	TRBJ1-2	ASSPEGTGRLTGYT
TRBV20-1	TRBJ2-1	SATREQF
TRBV6-1	TRBJ2-2	ASSKTQGPAGVTGELF
TRBV20-1	TRBJ2-7	SARDWTSGSIYEQY
TRBV6-2/TRBV6-3	TRBJ1-2	ASSYTREDYGYT
TRBV5-5	TRBJ1-5	ASSSNRGNQPQH
TRBV5-8	TRBJ2-5	ASSLRYSETQY
TRBV29-1	TRBJ2-5	SVDRFQETQY
TRBV7-3	TRBJ2-1	ASSSPPGQRLGSSSYNEQF
TRBV9	TRBJ1-2	ASSADPVSYGYT
TRBV12-3/TRBV12-4	TRBJ1-2	ASSNTPGQSYGYT
TRBV20-1	TRBJ1-1	SARVAGGLGTEAF
TRBV11-3	TRBJ1-1	ASSLDRRGVGAF
TRBV16	TRBJ2-7	ASSHTGGYEQY
TRBV2	TRBJ2-1	ASRAGQGLHEQF